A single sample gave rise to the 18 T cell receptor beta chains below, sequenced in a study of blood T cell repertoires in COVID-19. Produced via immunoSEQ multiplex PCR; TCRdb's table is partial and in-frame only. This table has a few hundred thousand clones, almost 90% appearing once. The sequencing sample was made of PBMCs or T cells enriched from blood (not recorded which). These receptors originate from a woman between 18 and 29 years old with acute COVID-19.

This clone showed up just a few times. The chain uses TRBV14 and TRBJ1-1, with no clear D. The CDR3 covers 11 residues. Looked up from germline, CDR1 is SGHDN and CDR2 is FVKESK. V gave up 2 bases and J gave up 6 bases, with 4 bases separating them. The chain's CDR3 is CASSQSPEAFF. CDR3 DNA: TGTGCCAGCAGCCAAAGCCCTGAAGCTTTCTTT.

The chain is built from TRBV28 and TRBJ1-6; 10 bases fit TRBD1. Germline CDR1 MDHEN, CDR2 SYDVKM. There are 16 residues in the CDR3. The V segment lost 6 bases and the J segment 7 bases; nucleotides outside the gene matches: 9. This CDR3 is CASSLTPGQGNSPLHF. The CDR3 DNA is TGTGCCAGCAGCTTAACCCCGGGACAGGGGAATTCACCCCTCCACTTT.

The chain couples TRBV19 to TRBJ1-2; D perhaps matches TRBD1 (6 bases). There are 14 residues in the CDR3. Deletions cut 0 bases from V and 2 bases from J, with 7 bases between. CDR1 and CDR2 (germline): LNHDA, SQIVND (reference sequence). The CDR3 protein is CASSIETGNYGYTF. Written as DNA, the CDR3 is TGTGCCAGTAGTATAGAGACAGGCAACTATGGCTACACCTTC.

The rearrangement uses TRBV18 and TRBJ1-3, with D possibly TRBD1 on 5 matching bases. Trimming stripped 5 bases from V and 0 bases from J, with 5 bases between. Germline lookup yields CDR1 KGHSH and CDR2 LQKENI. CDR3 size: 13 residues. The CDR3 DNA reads TGTGCCAGCTCAGACAGCTCTGGAAACACCATATATTTT. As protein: CASSDSSGNTIYF. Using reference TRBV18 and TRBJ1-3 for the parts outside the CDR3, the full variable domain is NAGVMQNPRHLVRRRGQEARLRCSPMKGHSHVYWYRQLPEEGLKFMVYLQKENIIDESGMPKERFSAEFPKEGPSILRIQQVVRGDSAAYFCASSDSSGNTIYFGEGSWLTVV.

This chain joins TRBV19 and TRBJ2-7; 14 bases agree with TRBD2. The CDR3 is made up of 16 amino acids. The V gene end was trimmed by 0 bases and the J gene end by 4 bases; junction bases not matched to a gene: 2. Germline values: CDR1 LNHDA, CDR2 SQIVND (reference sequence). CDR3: CASSIDGLAGGYEQYF. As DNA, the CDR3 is TGTGCCAGTAGTATAGATGGACTAGCGGGAGGATACGAGCAGTACTTC.

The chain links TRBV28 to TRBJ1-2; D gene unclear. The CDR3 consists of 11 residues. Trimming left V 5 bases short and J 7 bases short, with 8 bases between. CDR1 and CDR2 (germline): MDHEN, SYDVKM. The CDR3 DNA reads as TGTGCCAGCAGTCCGCGAACTGGCTACACCTTC. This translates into CASSPRTGYTF.

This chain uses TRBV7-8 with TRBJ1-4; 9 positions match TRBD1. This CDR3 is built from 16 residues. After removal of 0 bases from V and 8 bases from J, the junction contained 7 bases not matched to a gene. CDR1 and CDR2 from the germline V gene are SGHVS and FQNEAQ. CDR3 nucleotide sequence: TGTGCCAGCAGCTTAGCGGGGGACAGGGTAACGGAAAAACTGTTTTTT. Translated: CASSLAGDRVTEKLFF.

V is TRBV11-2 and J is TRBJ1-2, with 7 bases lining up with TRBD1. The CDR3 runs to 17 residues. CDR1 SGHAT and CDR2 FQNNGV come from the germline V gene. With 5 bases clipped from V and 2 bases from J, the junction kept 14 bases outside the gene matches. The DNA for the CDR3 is TGTGCCAGCAGCCCATTTACTCCGGACAGGTCAAACTATGGCTACACCTTC. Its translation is CASSPFTPDRSNYGYTF.

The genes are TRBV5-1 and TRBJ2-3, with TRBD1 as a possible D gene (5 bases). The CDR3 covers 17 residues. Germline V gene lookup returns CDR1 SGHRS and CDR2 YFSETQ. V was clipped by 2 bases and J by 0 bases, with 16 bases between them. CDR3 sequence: CASSLFDSDPSTDTQYF. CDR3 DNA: TGCGCCAGCAGCTTATTCGACAGCGACCCTAGCACAGATACGCAGTATTTT.

The CDR3 nucleotides are TGCGCCAGCAGCTTGGGACTAGCCCGAGAGACCCAGTACTTC. Its translation is CASSLGLARETQYF. The rearrangement uses TRBV5-1 and TRBJ2-5; 7 nucleotides align to TRBD2. CDR3 length: 14 amino acids. In germline, CDR1 is SGHRS, CDR2 YFSETQ. With 0 bases clipped from V and 4 bases from J, the junction kept 3 bases outside the gene matches. Combining the CDR3 with reference TRBV5-1 and TRBJ2-5 gives the whole variable domain KAGVTQTPRYLIKTRGQQVTLSCSPISGHRSVSWYQQTPGQGLQFLFEYFSETQRNKGNFPGRFSGRQFSNSRSEMNVSTLELGDSALYLCASSLGLARETQYFGPGTRLLVL.

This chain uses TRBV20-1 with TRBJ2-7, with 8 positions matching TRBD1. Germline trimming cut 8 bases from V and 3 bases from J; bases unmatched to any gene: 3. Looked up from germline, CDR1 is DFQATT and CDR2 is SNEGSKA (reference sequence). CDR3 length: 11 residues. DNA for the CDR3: TGCAGTCAACAGGGGGGCTACGAGCAGTACTTC. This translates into CSQQGGYEQYF.

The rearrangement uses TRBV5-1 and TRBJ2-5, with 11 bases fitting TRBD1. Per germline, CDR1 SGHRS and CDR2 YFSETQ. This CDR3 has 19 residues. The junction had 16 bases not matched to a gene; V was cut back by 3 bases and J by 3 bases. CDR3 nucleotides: TGCGCCAGCAGCTCCCCCCGGATGGGACAGGGGGTTTGGGAAGAGACCCAGTACTTC. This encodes CASSSPRMGQGVWEETQYF.

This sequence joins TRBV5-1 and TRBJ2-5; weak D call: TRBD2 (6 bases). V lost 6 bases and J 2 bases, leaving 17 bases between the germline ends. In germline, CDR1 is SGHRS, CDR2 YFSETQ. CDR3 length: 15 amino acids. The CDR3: CASTLGLLDQETQYF. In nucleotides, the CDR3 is TGCGCCAGCACCCTGGGACTCCTCGATCAAGAGACCCAGTACTTC.

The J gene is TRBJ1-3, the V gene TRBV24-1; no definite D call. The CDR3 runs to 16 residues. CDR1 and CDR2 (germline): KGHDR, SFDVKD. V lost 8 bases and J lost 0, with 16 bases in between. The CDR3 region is CATTPLKDSSGNTIYF. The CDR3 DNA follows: TGTGCCACCACACCTTTAAAGGACTCCTCTGGAAACACCATATATTTT.

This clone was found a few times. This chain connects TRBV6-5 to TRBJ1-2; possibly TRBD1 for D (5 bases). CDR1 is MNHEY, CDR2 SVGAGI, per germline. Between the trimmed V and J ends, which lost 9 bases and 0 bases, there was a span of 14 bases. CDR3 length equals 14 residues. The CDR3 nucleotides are TGTGCCAGTGGAAGCCAGGGTCCTAACTATGGCTACACCTTC. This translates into CASGSQGPNYGYTF.

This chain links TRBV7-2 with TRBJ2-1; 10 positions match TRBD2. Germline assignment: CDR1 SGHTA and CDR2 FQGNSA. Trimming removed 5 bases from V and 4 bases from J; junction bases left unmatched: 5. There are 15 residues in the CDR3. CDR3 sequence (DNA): TGTGCCAGCAGCCTTGCTAGCGGGAGATACAATGAGCAGTTCTTC. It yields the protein CASSLASGRYNEQFF.

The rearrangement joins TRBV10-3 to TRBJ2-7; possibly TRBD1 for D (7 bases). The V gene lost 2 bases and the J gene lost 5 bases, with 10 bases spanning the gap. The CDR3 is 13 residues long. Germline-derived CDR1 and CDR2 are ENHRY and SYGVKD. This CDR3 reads CAISETGEDEQYF. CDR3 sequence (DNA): TGTGCCATCAGTGAGACAGGGGAGGACGAGCAGTACTTC.

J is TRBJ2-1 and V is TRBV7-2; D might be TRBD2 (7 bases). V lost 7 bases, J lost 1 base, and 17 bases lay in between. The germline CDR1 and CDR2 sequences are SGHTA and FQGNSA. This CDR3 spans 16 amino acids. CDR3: CASTWGGYRSYNEQFF. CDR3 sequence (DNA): TGTGCCAGCACCTGGGGGGGCTATAGGTCCTACAATGAGCAGTTCTTC.